This TCR beta chain derives from a study of stem cell transplantation in POMP-related autoinflammatory disease. Study information: The study hypothesized thymoproteasome defects skew the TRB repertoire via impaired CD8+ selection. Before transplant, CD4+ T cells skewed naive and CD8+ proportions were low. Study-level points and caveats: Fewer unique TRB V-J gene pairings were identified in patients with PRAID.

Repertoires were generated with immunoSEQ multiplex PCR, while TCRdb's copy carries only in-frame clones and drops some. Of more than 25,000 clones listed, just over 85% are singletons. Prominent immunodeficiency with autoinflammation defined PRAID. Germline V gives CDR1 KGHSH, CDR2 LQKENI. The CDR3 spans 13 residues. Deletions cut 2 bases from V and 5 bases from J, with 10 bases between. About this clone: Its antigen is currently unknown.

The material was CD4+ T cells from PBMCs, obtained before stem cell transplantation. The chain combines TRBV18 with TRBJ2-7; no definite D call. The sequence was collected from a human donor with POMP-related autoinflammation and immune dysregulation (PRAID). This CDR3 reads CASSPSSRNEQYF. DNA for the CDR3: TGTGCCAGCTCACCATCTTCGCGCAACGAGCAGTACTTC. The full variable domain, completed using reference TRBV18 and TRBJ2-7, is NAGVMQNPRHLVRRRGQEARLRCSPMKGHSHVYWYRQLPEEGLKFMVYLQKENIIDESGMPKERFSAEFPKEGPSILRIQQVVRGDSAAYFCASSPSSRNEQYFGPGTRLTVT.